What follows are 17 T cell receptor beta chains derived from one specimen sequenced in a study of blood T cells in healthy people across ages. Using a J-beta primer mix together with a sample-barcoded 5' primer, a second PCR was run for roughly 6 to 12 cycles. TCRdb re-derived calls from the 5' RACE reads in MiXCR, one entry per CDR3 protein. The sample has about 1.6 million distinct CDR3 sequences; roughly a third are singletons. Sequencing input: blood. Every receptor here comes from a woman aged 25 to 45 in good health.

This chain joins TRBV6-2 or TRBV6-3 and TRBJ2-1; D is possibly TRBD1 (6 bases). Trimming took off 6 bases at V and 7 bases at J, with 19 bases between the two ends. The CDR3 loop spans 15 amino acids. In germline, CDR1 is MNHEY, CDR2 SVGEGT. The CDR3 loop is CASRNELAGDNEQFF. CDR3 DNA: TGTGCCAGCAGAAACGAGTTGGCAGGGGATAATGAGCAGTTCTTC.

This clonotype showed up just a few times. V gene TRBV20-1 combines with J gene TRBJ1-5, with a weak D call TRBD1 (6 bases). CDR3 length equals 15 residues. The germline CDR1 and CDR2 sequences are DFQATT and SNEGSKA (reference sequence). V lost 3 bases and J 2 bases, leaving 14 bases between the germline ends. The CDR3 here is CSASPRGRGNQPQHF. The CDR3, as DNA: TGCAGTGCTAGCCCCAGGGGAAGGGGCAATCAGCCCCAGCATTTT.

This clonotype was detected only a few times. The chain combines TRBV28 with TRBJ2-1; D may be TRBD1 (5 bases). The germline V and J ends were trimmed by 6 bases and 3 bases, with 9 bases remaining between them. Germline V gene lookup returns CDR1 MDHEN and CDR2 SYDVKM. This CDR3 comprises 13 residues. DNA of the CDR3: TGTGCCAGCAGAGGGGTGGGCTACAATGAGCAGTTCTTC. Translated, it gives CASRGVGYNEQFF. Together with reference TRBV28 and TRBJ2-1, the CDR3 gives the full variable domain: DVKVTQSSRYLVKRTGEKVFLECVQDMDHENMFWYRQDPGLGLRLIYFSYDVKMKEKGDIPEGYSVSREKKERFSLILESASTNQTSMYLCASRGVGYNEQFFGPGTRLTVL.

The V call is TRBV5-1, the J call TRBJ2-2; a possible D gene is TRBD2 (6 bases). The CDR3 extends over 15 amino acids. The germline gives CDR1 SGHRS, CDR2 YFSETQ. V gave up 0 bases and J gave up 1 base, with 7 bases separating them. CDR3 coding DNA: TGCGCCAGCAGCTTGGGGGACTGGAACACCGGGGAGCTGTTTTTT. It translates to CASSLGDWNTGELFF.

This clonotype was observed many times. The chain employs TRBV20-1 and TRBJ2-1; TRBD1 matches at 8 bases. The junction had 11 bases not matched to a gene; V was cut back by 2 bases and J by 2 bases. The CDR3 spans 17 residues. CDR1 is DFQATT, CDR2 SNEGSKA, per germline (reference sequence). CDR3 sequence reads: CSARTLGGQVPYNEQFF. Here the CDR3 DNA reads TGCAGTGCTAGAACGCTTGGGGGACAGGTTCCCTACAATGAGCAGTTCTTC.

The chain carries TRBV3-1 and TRBJ2-1; the match to TRBD1 covers 7 bases. Per the germline V gene, CDR1 is LGHDT and CDR2 is YNNKEL (reference sequence). J was trimmed by 7 bases and V by 7 bases; bases with no gene match: 13. This CDR3 is built from 15 residues. The CDR3 sequence is CASMEETEGANEQFF. The CDR3 coding sequence is TGTGCCAGCATGGAGGAAACAGAGGGGGCTAATGAGCAGTTCTTC.

To note about this clonotype: An end of the junction does not agree with germline; a read error may underlie this. The chain carries TRBV12-3 or TRBV12-4 and TRBJ2-3, with TRBD2 matching over 10 bases. The CDR3 consists of 17 residues. The CDR3 protein is CASSFVSSGGPGDTEYF. The CDR3 nucleotides read TGTGCCAGCAGTTTTGTGAGTAGCGGGGGGCCAGGAGATACGGAGTATTTT.

The chain recombines TRBV6-5 with TRBJ1-2; a weak D match, TRBD1 (5 bases). This CDR3 has 14 amino acids. V was pared by 2 bases and J by 6 bases, with 13 bases between. Looked up from germline, CDR1 is MNHEY and CDR2 is SVGAGI. DNA for the CDR3: TGTGCCAGCAGTTACAGTCCAGGGTTGGATGGCTACACCTTC. This gives the protein CASSYSPGLDGYTF.

The chain carries TRBV6-4 and TRBJ1-4, with D unclear. This CDR3 comprises 10 residues. Germline V lookup: CDR1 MRHNA, CDR2 SNTAGT. V was cut by 7 bases and J by 13 bases, with 10 bases left in between. CDR3 protein: CASNGLILFF. CDR3 nucleotide sequence: TGTGCCAGCAACGGGCTCATACTGTTTTTT.

The table lists this clonotype with a few counts. V is TRBV5-4 and J is TRBJ2-5, with TRBD2 matching 16 bases. Germline V gene lookup returns CDR1 SGHNT and CDR2 YYREEE (reference sequence). V gave up 4 bases and J gave up 11 bases; unmatched junction bases: 8. The CDR3 runs to 15 residues. The CDR3 sequence is CASSEGTSGRGEQYF. In nucleotides, the CDR3 is TGTGCCAGCAGCGAGGGGACTAGCGGGAGGGGGGAGCAGTACTTC. Filled out from reference TRBV5-4 and TRBJ2-5, the complete variable domain reads ETGVTQSPTHLIKTRGQQVTLRCSSQSGHNTVSWYQQALGQGPQFIFQYYREEENGRGNFPPRFSGLQFPNYSSELNVNALELDDSALYLCASSEGTSGRGEQYFGPGTRLLVL.

The chain is built from TRBV6-1 and TRBJ2-5, with 8 bases fitting TRBD1. CDR3 size: 14 residues. Germline loops: CDR1 MNHNS, CDR2 SASEGT. J gave up 11 bases and V 4 bases, and 12 bases lay outside the gene matches. The DNA for the CDR3 is TGTGCCAGCAGTGGGTGGACAGGGTCCAATGAGCAGTACTTC. Encoded protein: CASSGWTGSNEQYF.

This clonotype has more than one count but fewer than ten. This rearrangement joins TRBV29-1 to TRBJ2-7; 9 nucleotides align to TRBD1. J lost 3 bases, V lost 5 bases, and 2 bases had no gene match. Germline loops: CDR1 SQVTM, CDR2 ANQGSEA. The CDR3 covers 12 residues. This CDR3 reads CSVQTGGYEQYF. In DNA form, the CDR3 reads TGCAGCGTTCAGACAGGGGGCTACGAGCAGTACTTC.

This clonotype has a handful of counts. The rearrangement uses TRBV5-1 and TRBJ2-6; 7 bases align to TRBD1. Germline V CDR1 and CDR2: SGHRS, YFSETQ. CDR3 length: 18 residues. The V segment lost 4 bases and the J segment 0 bases; nucleotides outside the gene matches: 10. This chain's CDR3 is CASSLTGQRSSGANVLTF. The CDR3 bases are TGCGCCAGCAGCCTTACGGGACAGAGGAGCTCTGGGGCCAACGTCCTGACTTTC.

The rearrangement uses TRBV7-6 and TRBJ1-6, with 8 bases matching TRBD1. This CDR3 has 16 residues. The V gene's germline CDR1 is SGHVS and CDR2 FNYEAQ. V lost 5 bases and J lost 7; bases outside the gene matches: 10. The CDR3 protein is CASSLGAGGSNSPLHF. The CDR3 DNA follows: TGTGCCAGCAGCCTTGGCGCAGGGGGCTCGAATTCACCCCTCCACTTT.

This clonotype appeared many times. J is TRBJ2-7 and V is TRBV18; either TRBD1 or TRBD2 may fit D (5 bases each). Trimming removed 0 bases from V and 4 bases from J, with 10 bases in between. Germline V lookup: CDR1 KGHSH, CDR2 LQKENI. There are 14 residues in the CDR3. The CDR3 reads CASSPPAREYEQYF. CDR3 nucleotide sequence: TGTGCCAGCTCACCACCCGCCAGGGAGTACGAGCAGTACTTC.

V usage is TRBV11-2 and J usage is TRBJ2-1, with 11 bases matching TRBD1. The length of the CDR3 is 15 residues. The V and J ends lost 5 bases and 8 bases, in that order; junction bases with no gene match: 8. The germline V gene encodes CDR1 SGHAT and CDR2 FQNNGV. CDR3 in DNA: TGTGCCAGCAGCCGGAGGGGACAGGGGGTGGATGAGCAGTTCTTC. Protein: CASSRRGQGVDEQFF.

The V and J genes are TRBV28 and TRBJ2-5, with 11 bases aligning to TRBD2. Germline loops: CDR1 MDHEN, CDR2 SYDVKM. This CDR3 spans 15 amino acids. Losses at the gene ends were 11 bases for V and 5 bases for J; bases not matched to a gene: 13. CDR3 DNA sequence: TGTGCCCGCAAGTTCCTACTAGCGGGAGAGGAGACCCAGTACTTC. It encodes CARKFLLAGEETQYF.